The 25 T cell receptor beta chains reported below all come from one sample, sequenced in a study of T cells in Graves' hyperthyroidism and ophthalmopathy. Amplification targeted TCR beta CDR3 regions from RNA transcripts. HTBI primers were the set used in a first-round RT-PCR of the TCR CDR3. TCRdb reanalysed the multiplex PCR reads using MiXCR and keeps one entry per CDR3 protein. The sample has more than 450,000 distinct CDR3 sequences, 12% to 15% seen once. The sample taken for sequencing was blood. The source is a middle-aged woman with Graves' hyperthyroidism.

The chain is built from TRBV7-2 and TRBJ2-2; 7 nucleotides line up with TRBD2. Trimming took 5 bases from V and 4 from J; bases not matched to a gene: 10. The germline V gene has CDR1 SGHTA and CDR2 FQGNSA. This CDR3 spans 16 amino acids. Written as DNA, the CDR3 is TGTGCCAGCAGCCTACACGCAGGGAGGGCCACCGGGGAGCTGTTTTTT. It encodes CASSLHAGRATGELFF. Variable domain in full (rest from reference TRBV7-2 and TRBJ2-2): GAGVSQSPSNKVTEKGKDVELRCDPISGHTALYWYRQSLGQGLEFLIYFQGNSAPDKSGLPSDRFSAERTGGSVSTLTIQRTQQEDSAVYLCASSLHAGRATGELFFGEGSRLTVL.

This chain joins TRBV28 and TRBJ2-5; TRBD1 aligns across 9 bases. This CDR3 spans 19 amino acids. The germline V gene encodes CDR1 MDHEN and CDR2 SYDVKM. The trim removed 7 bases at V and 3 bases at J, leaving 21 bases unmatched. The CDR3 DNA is TGTGCCAGCATTAGGGACAGGGTGGCTAGACTGTCTGAGAAAGAGACCCAGTACTTC. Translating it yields CASIRDRVARLSEKETQYF. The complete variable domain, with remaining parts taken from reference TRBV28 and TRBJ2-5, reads DVKVTQSSRYLVKRTGEKVFLECVQDMDHENMFWYRQDPGLGLRLIYFSYDVKMKEKGDIPEGYSVSREKKERFSLILESASTNQTSMYLCASIRDRVARLSEKETQYFGPGTRLLVL.

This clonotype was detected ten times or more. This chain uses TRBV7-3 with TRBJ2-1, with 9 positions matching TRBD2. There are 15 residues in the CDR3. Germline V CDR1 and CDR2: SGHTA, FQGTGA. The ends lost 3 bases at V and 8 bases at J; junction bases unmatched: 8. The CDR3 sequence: CASSFSGSLGDEQFF. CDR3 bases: TGTGCCAGCAGCTTTAGCGGGAGTTTGGGGGATGAGCAGTTCTTC.

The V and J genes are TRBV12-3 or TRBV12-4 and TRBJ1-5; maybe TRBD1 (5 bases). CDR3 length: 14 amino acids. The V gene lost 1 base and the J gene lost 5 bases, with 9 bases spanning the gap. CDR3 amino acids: CASSLGGFYQPQHF. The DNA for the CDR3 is TGTGCCAGCAGTTTAGGGGGGTTCTATCAGCCCCAGCATTTT.

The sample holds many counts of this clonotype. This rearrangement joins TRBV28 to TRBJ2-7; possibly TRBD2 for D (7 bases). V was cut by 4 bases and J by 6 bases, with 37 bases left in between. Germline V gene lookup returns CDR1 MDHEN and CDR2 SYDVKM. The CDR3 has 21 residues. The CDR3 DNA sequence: TGTGCCAGCAGTTCGCACAACGGGGGGCCGATATGGGAGATCGGTAGTAGCGAGCAGTACTTC. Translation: CASSSHNGGPIWEIGSSEQYF. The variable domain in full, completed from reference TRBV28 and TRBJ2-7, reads DVKVTQSSRYLVKRTGEKVFLECVQDMDHENMFWYRQDPGLGLRLIYFSYDVKMKEKGDIPEGYSVSREKKERFSLILESASTNQTSMYLCASSSHNGGPIWEIGSSEQYFGPGTRLTVT.

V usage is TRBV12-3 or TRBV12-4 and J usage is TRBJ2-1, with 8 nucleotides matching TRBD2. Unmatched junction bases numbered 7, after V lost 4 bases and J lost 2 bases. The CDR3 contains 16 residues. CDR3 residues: CASSYQLAVPYNEQFF. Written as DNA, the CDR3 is TGTGCCAGCAGTTATCAACTAGCGGTCCCCTACAATGAGCAGTTCTTC.

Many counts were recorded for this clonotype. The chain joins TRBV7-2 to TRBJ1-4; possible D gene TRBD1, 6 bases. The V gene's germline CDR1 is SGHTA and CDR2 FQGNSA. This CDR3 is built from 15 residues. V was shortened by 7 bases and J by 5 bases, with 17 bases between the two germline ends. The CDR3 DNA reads TGTGCCAGCACCCGAGGGGGGGCTGGGAATGAAAAACTGTTTTTT. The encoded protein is CASTRGGAGNEKLFF.

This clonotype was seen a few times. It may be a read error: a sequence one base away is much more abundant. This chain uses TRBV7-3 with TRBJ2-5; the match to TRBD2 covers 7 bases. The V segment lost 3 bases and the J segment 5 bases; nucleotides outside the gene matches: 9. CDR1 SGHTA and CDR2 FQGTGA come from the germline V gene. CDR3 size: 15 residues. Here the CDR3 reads CASSFDRGSLETQYF. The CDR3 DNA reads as TGTGCCAGCAGCTTCGACCGCGGGAGTTTGGAGACCCAGTACTTC.

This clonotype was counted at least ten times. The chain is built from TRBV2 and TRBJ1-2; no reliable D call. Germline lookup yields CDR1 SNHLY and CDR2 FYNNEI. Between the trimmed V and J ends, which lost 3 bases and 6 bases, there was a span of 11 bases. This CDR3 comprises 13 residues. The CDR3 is CASSDGVGHGYTF. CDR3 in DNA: TGTGCCAGCAGTGACGGGGTCGGCCATGGCTACACCTTC.

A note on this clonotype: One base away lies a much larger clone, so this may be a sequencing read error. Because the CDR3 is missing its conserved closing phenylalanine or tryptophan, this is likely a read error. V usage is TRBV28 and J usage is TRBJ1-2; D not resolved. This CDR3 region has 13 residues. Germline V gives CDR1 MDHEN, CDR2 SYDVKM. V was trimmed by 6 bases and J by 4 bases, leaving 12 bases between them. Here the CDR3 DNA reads TGTGCCAGCAGCTCGCCCGACGGCTATGGCTACACCTCC. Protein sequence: CASSSPDGYGYTS.

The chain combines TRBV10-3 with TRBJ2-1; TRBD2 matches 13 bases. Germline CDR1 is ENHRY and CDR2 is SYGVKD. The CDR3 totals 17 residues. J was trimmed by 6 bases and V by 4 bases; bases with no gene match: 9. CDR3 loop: CAISAELAGGPSNEQFF. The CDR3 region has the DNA TGTGCCATCAGTGCCGAACTAGCGGGAGGGCCGAGCAATGAGCAGTTCTTC.

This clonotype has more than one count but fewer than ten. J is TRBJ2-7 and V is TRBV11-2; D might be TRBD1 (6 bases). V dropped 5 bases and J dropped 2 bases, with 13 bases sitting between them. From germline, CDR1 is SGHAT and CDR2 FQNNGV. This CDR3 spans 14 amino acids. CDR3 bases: TGTGCCAGCAGCCCCTCGACAGGACCCTACGAGCAGTACTTC. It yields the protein CASSPSTGPYEQYF.

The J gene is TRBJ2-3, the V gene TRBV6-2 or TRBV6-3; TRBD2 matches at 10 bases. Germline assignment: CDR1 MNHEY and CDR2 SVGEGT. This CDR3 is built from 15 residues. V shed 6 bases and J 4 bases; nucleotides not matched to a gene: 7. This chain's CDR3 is CASSFTTSGADTQYF. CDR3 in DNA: TGTGCCAGCAGCTTCACCACTAGCGGGGCAGATACGCAGTATTTT.

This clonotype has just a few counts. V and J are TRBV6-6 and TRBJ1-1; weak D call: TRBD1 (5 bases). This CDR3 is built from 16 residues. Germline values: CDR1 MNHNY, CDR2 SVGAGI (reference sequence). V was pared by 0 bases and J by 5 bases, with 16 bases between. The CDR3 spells CASSYSAGGGGTEAFF. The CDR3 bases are TGTGCCAGCAGTTACTCGGCAGGCGGCGGGGGAACTGAAGCTTTCTTT.

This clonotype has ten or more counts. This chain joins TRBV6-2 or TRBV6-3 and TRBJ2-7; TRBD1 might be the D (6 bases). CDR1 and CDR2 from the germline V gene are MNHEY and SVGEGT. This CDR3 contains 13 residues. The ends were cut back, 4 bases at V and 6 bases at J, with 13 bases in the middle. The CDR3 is CASSSDRQPEQYF. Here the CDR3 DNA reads TGTGCCAGCAGTTCTGACAGGCAGCCCGAGCAGTACTTC.

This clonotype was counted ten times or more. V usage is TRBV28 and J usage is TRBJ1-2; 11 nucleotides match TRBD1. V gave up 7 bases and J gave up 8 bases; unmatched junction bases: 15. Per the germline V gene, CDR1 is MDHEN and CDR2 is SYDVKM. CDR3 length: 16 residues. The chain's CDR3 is CASIRGTGGRAGGYTF. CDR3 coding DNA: TGTGCCAGCATCCGGGGGACAGGGGGTCGTGCGGGGGGCTACACCTTC.

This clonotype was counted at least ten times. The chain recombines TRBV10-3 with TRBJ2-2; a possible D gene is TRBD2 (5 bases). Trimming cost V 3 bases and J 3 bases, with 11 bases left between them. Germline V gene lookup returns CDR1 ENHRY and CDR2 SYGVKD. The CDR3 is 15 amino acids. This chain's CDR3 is CAISETSGYTGELFF. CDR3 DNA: TGTGCCATCAGTGAAACAAGCGGATACACCGGGGAGCTGTTTTTT.

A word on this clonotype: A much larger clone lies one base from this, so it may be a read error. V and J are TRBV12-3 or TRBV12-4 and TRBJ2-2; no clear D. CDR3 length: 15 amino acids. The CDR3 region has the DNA TGTGCCAGCAATTTAGGGCTGGGCGGACCCGGGGAGCTGTTTTTT. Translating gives CASNLGLGGPGELFF.

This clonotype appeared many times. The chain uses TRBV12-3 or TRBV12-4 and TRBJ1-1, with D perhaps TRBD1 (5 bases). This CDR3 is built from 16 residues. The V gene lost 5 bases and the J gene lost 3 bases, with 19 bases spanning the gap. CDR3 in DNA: TGTGCCAGCAGTCCATCCCTCGGGACGGTAGACACTGAAGCTTTCTTT. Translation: CASSPSLGTVDTEAFF.

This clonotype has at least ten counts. CDR3 DNA sequence: TGTGCCTGGAGTGTACTAGTCGAGACCCAGTACTTC. Protein: CAWSVLVETQYF. The chain employs TRBV30 and TRBJ2-5, with D possibly matching TRBD2 (5 bases). Trimming pared 0 bases from V and 5 bases from J, leaving 7 bases between. This CDR3 contains 12 residues. The V gene's germline CDR1 is GTSNPN and CDR2 SVGIG (reference sequence).

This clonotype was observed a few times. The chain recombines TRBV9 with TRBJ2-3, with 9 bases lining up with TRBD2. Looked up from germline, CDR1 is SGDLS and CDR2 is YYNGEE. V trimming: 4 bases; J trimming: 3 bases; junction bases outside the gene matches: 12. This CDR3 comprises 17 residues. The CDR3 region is CASSTKEGLARTDTQYF. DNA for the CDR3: TGTGCCAGCAGCACTAAGGAGGGACTAGCTCGTACAGATACGCAGTATTTT.

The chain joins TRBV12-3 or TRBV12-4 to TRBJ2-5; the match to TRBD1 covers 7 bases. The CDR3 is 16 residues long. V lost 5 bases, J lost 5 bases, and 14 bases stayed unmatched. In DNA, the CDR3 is TGTGCCAGCAGTGACCTCGTCTGGACAGGAGACGAGACCCAGTACTTC. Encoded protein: CASSDLVWTGDETQYF.

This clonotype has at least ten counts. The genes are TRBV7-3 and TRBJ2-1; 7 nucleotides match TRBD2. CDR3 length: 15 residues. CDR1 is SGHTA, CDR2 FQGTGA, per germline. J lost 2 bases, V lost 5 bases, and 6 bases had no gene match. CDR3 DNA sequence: TGTGCCAGCAGCCTAATGGGACTACCCTACAATGAGCAGTTCTTC. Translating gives CASSLMGLPYNEQFF.

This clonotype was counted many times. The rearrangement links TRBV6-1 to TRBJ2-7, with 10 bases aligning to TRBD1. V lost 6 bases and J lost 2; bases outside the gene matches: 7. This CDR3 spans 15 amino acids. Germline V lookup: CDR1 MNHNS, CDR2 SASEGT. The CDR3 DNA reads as TGTGCCAGCAGGCAGTCCGGGACAGGGGCCTACGAGCAGTACTTC. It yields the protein CASRQSGTGAYEQYF.

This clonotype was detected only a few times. CDR3 bases: TGCAGCGTTTTAACAGACCGCTACGAGCAGTACTTC. This gives the protein CSVLTDRYEQYF. This rearrangement joins TRBV29-1 to TRBJ2-7; no clear D. Germline V CDR1 and CDR2: SQVTM, ANQGSEA. V dropped 5 bases and J dropped 3 bases, with 11 bases sitting between them. There are 12 residues in the CDR3.